The present T cell receptor beta chain was sequenced within a study of blood T cell repertoires in COVID-19. The data were produced by immunoSEQ multiplex PCR, yet TCRdb's version contains in-frame clones alone and is incomplete. The table has approximately 250,000 clones, about 87% seen once. Ages ranged from about 18 to 89 years, with residence in some 25 US areas. The receptor's source is a woman aged 25 to 39 with acute COVID-19. Sequencing was carried out using PBMCs or T cells enriched from blood (not recorded which).

This chain's CDR3 is CASRSSGKNEQFF. In nucleotides, the CDR3 is TGTGCCAGCAGGTCTAGCGGGAAGAATGAGCAGTTCTTC. V is TRBV7-2 and J is TRBJ2-1, with 9 bases that match TRBD2. The CDR3 has 13 amino acids. V lost 6 bases and J lost 7; bases outside the gene matches: 4. Germline CDR1 is SGHTA and CDR2 is FQGNSA.